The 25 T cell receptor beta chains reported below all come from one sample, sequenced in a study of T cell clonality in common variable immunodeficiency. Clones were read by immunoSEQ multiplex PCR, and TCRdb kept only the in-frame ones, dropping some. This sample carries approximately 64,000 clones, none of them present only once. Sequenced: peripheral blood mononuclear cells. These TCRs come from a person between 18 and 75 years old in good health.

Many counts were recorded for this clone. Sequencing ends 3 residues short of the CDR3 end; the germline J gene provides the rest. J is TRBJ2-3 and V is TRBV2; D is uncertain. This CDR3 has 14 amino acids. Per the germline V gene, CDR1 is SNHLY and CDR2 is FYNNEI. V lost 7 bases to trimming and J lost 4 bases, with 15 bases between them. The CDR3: CASTPGRASDTQYF. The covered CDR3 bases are TGTGCCAGCACCCCCGGCAGAGCGTCAGATACG.

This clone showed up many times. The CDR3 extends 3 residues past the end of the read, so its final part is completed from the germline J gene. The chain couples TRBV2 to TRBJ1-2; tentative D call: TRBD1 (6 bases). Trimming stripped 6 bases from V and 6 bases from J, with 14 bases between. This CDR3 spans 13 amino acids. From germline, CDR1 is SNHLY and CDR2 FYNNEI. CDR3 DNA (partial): TGTGCCAGCAGCCCCCCAGGGGCAGATGGC. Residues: CASSPPGADG. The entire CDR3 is CASSPPGADGYTF.

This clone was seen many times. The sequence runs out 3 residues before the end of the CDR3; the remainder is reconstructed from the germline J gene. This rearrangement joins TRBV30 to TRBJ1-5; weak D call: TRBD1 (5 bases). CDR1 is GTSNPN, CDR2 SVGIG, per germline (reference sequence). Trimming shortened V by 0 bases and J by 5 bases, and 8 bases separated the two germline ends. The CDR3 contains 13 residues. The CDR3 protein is CAWSVRGDQPQHF. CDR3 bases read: TGTGCCTGGAGTGTCCGGGGGGATCAGCCC.

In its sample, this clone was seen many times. This chain's CDR3 is CASSTTGTRNSPLHF. CDR3 DNA (partial): TGTGCCAGCAGCACTACAGGGACTAGGAATTCACCC. The chain combines TRBV9 with TRBJ1-6; TRBD1 might be the D (6 bases). The read terminates 3 residues ahead of where the CDR3 ends, so the germline J gene completes it. V was shortened by 4 bases and J by 7 bases, with 15 bases between the two germline ends. Germline V gene lookup returns CDR1 SGDLS and CDR2 YYNGEE. The CDR3 is made up of 15 amino acids.

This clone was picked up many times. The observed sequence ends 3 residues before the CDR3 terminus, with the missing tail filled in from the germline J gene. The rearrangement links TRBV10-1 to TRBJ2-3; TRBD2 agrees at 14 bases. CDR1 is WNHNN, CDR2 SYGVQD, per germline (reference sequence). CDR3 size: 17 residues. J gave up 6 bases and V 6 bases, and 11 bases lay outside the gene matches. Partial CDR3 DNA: TGCGCCAGCAGCGATTCGGGACTAGCGGGGGAGTGGGATACG. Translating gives CASSDSGLAGEWDT. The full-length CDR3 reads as CASSDSGLAGEWDTQYF.

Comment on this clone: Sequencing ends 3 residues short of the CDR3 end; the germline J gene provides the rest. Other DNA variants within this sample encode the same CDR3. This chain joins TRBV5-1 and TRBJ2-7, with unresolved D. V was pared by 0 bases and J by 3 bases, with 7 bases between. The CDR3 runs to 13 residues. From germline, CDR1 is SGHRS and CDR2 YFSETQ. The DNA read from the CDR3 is TGCGCCAGCAGCTTGGGCGGAGACTACGAG. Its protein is CASSLGGDYE. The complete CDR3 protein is CASSLGGDYEQYF. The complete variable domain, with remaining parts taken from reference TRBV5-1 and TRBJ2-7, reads KAGVTQTPRYLIKTRGQQVTLSCSPISGHRSVSWYQQTPGQGLQFLFEYFSETQRNKGNFPGRFSGRQFSNSRSEMNVSTLELGDSALYLCASSLGGDYEQYFGPGTRLTVT.

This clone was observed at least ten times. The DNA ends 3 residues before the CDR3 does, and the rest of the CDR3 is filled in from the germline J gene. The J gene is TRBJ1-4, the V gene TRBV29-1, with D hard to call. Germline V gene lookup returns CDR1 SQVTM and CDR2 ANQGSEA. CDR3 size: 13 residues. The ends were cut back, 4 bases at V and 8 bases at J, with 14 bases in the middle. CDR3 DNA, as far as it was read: TGCAGCGTTGCGACCCATAACGGGGAAAAA. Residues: CSVATHNGEK. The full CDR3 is CSVATHNGEKLFF.

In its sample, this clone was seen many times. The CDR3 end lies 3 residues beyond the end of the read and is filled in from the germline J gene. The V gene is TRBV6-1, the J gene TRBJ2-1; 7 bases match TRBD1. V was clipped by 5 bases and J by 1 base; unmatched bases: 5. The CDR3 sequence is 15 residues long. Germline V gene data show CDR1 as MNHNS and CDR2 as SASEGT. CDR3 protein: CASSKDRESYNEQFF. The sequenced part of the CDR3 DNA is TGTGCCAGCAGTAAAGACAGGGAGTCCTACAATGAG.

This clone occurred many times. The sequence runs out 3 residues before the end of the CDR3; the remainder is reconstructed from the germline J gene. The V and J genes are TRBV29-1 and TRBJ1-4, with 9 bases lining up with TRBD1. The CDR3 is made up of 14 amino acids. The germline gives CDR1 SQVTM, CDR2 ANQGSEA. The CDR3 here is CSADSGQGMKGLFF. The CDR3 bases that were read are TGCAGCGCGGACTCGGGACAGGGAATGAAAGGA.

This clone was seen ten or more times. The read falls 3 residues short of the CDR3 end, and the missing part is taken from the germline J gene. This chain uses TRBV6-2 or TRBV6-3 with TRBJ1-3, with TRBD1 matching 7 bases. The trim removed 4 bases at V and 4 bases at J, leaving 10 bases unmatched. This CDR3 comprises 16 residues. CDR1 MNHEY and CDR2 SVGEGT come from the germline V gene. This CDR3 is CASSSGQPLAGNTIYF. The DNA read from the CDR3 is TGTGCCAGCAGTTCGGGACAGCCCCTAGCGGGAAACACC.

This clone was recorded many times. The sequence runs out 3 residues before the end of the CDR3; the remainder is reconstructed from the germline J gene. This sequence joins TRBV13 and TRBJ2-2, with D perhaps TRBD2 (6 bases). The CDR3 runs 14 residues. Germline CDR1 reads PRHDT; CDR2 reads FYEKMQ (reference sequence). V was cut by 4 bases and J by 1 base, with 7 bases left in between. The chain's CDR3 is CASSWRENTGELFF. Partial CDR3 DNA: TGTGCCAGCAGCTGGCGGGAGAACACCGGGGAG.

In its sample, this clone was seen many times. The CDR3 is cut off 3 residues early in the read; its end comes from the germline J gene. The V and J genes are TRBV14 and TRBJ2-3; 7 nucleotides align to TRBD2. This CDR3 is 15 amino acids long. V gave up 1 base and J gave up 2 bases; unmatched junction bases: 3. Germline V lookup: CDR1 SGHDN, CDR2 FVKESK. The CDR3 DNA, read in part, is TGTGCCAGCAGCCAAGGAACTAGCGCCACAGATACG. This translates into CASSQGTSATDT. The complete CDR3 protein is CASSQGTSATDTQYF. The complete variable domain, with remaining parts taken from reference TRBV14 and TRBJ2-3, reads EAGVTQFPSHSVIEKGQTVTLRCDPISGHDNLYWYRRVMGKEIKFLLHFVKESKQDESGMPNNRFLAERTGGTYSTLKVQPAELEDSGVYFCASSQGTSATDTQYFGPGTRLTVL.

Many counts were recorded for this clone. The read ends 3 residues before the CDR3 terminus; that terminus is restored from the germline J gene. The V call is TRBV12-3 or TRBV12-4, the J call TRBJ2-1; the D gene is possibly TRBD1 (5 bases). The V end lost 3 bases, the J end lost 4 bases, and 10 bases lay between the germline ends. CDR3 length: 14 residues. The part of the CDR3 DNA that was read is TGTGCCAGCAGTTTGAGTGACAGTTACAATGAG. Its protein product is CASSLSDSYNE. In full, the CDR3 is CASSLSDSYNEQFF.

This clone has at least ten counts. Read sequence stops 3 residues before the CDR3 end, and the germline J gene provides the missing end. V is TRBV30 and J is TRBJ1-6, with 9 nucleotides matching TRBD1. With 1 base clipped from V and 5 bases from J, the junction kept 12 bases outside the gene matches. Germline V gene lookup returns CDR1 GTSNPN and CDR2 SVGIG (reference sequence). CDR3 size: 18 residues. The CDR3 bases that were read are TGTGCCTGGAGTGAACCTCTTACCGGGACAGGGAATAATTCACCC. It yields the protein CAWSEPLTGTGNNSP. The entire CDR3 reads CAWSEPLTGTGNNSPLHF.

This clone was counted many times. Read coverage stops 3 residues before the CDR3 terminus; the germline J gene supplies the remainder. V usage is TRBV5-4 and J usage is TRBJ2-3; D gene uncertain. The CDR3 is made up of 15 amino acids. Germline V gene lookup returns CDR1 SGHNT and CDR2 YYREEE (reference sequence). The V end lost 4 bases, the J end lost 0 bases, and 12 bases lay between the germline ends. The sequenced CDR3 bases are TGTGCCAGCAGCACAAGGGCCGTGAGCACAGATACG. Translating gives CASSTRAVSTDT. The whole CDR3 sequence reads CASSTRAVSTDTQYF.

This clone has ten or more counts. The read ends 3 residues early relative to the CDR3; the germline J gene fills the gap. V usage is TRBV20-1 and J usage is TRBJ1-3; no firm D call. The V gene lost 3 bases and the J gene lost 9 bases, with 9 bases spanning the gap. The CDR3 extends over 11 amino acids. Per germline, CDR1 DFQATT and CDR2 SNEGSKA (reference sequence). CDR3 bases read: TGCAGTGCTAGGCAGCCGGGCACC. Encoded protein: CSARQPGT. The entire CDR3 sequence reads CSARQPGTIYF.

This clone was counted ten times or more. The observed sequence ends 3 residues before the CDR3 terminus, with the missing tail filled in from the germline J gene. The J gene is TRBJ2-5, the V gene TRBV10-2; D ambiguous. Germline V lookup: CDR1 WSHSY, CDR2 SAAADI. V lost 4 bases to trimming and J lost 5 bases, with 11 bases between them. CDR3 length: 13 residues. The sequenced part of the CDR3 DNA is TGCGCCAGCAGTGGAGCTCCCGGGGAGACC. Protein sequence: CASSGAPGET. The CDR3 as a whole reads CASSGAPGETQYF.

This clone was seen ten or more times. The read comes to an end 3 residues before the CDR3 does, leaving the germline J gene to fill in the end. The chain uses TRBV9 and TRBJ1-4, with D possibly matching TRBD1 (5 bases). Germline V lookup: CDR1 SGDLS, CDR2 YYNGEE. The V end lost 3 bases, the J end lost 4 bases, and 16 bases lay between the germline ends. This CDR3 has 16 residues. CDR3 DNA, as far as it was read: TGTGCCAGCAGCGGCAGTCAGGGAGCACTTAATGAAAAA. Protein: CASSGSQGALNEK. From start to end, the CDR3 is CASSGSQGALNEKLFF.

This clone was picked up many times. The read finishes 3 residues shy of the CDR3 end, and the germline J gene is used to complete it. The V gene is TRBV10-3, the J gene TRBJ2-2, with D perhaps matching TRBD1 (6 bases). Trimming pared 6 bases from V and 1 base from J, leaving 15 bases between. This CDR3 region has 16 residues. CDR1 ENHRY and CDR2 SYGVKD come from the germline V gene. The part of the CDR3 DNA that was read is TGTGCCATCAGCGTCGACAGGATACAGAACACCGGGGAG. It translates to CAISVDRIQNTGE. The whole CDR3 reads CAISVDRIQNTGELFF.

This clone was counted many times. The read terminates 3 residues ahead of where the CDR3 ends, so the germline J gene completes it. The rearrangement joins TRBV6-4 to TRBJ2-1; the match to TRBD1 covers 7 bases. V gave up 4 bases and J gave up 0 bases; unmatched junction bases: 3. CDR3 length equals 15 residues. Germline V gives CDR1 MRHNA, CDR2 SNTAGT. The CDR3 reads CASSAGDSSYNEQFF. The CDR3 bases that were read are TGTGCCAGCAGTGCAGGGGACAGCTCCTACAATGAG.

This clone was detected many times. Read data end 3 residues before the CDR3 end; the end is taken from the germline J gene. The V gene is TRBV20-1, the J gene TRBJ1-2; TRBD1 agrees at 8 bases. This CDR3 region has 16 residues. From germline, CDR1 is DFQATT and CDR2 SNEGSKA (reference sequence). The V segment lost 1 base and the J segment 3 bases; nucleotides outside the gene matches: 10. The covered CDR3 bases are TGCAGTGCTAGAGGTTTTAGGGCAGGGGGCGACTATGGC. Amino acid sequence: CSARGFRAGGDYG. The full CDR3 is CSARGFRAGGDYGYTF.

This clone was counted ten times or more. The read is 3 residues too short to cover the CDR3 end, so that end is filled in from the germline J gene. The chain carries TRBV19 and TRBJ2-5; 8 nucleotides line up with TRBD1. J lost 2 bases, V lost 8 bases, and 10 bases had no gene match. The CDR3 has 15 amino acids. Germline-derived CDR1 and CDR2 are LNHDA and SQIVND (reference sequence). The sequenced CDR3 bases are TGTGCCAGTTCGAAAATCACAGGGGGACAAGAGACC. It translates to CASSKITGGQET. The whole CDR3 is CASSKITGGQETQYF.

The CDR3 bases that were read are TGCGCCAGCAGCCCCGGACAGTCTAGCTCCTACGAG. Translating gives CASSPGQSSSYE. The CDR3 in full is CASSPGQSSSYEQYF. The chain is built from TRBV5-1 and TRBJ2-7; D might be TRBD1 (6 bases). The CDR3 is cut off 3 residues early in the read; its end comes from the germline J gene. Germline CDR1 SGHRS, CDR2 YFSETQ. CDR3 size: 15 residues. V was trimmed by 4 bases and J by 0 bases, leaving 14 bases between them.

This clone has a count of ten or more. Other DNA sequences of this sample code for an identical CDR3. The DNA read from the CDR3 is TGTGCCAGCAGTGGATGGACAGGGGCCCCCACTGAA. This gives the protein CASSGWTGAPTE. The CDR3, in full, reads CASSGWTGAPTEAFF. The chain couples TRBV6-1 to TRBJ1-1, with 9 bases aligning to TRBD1. Coverage ceases 3 residues before the CDR3 finishes, and the germline J gene fills in the end. CDR3 length: 15 amino acids. CDR1 MNHNS and CDR2 SASEGT come from the germline V gene. V was pared by 4 bases and J by 4 bases, with 7 bases of the junction left unmatched.

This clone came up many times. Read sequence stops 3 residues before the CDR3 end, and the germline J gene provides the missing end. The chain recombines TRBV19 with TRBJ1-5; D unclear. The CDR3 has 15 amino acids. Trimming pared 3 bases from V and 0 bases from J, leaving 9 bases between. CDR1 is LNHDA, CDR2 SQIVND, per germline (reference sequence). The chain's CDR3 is CASSIFGSSNQPQHF. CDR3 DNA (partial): TGTGCCAGTAGTATTTTTGGCAGTAGCAATCAGCCC.